This T cell receptor beta chain was sequenced in a study of cytomegalovirus exposure and HLA in healthy donors. Study-wide background: Out of 398 genotyped donors, roughly 80% belonged to the Caucasian-associated ancestry cluster.

Germline-derived CDR1 and CDR2 are SGHRS and YFSETQ. This CDR3 is built from 13 residues. About this clone itself: The antigen remains unidentified.

Primers for the PCR totalled 60 Vbeta and 13 Jbeta. Data came from immunoSEQ multiplex PCR; TCRdb stores just in-frame clones and leaves some out. The sample includes roughly 150,000 clones, around 72% of them seen just once. General study points: Among TCR sequences, most were rare, though some public TCRs appeared in many donors. Likely technical artifact: a cluster of highly shared sequence variants.

The chain couples TRBV5-1 to TRBJ2-5; 7 bases are a match to TRBD1. The DNA end is more similar to TRBJ2-7, so the J call may be wrong. The sequencing input was PBMCs. The receptor comes from a middle-aged man in good health and CMV-seronegative. CDR3: CASSTLQGYEQYF. The DNA of the CDR3 is TGCGCCAGCAGCACGTTACAGGGGTACGAGCAGTACTTC.